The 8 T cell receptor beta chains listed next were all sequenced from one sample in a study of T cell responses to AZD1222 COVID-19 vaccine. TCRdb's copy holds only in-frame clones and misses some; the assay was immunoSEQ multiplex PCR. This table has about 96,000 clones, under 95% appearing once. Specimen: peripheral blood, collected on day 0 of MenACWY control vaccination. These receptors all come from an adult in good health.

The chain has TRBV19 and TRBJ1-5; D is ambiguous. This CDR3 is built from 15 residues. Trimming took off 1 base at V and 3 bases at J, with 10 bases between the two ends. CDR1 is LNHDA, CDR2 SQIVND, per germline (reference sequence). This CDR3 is CASSIGLSLNQPQHF. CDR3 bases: TGTGCCAGTAGTATAGGTCTATCACTCAATCAGCCCCAGCATTTT.

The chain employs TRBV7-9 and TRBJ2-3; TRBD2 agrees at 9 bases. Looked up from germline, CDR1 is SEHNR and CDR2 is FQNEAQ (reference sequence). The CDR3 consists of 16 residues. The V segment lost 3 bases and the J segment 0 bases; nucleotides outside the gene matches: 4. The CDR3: CASSFISGGSTDTQYF. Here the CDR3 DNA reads TGTGCCAGCAGCTTTATTAGCGGGGGTAGCACAGATACGCAGTATTTT.

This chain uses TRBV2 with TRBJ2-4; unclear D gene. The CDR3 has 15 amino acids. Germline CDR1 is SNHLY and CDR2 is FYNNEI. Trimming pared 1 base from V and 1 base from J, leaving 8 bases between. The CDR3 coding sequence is TGTGCCAGCAGTGAAGTGGGCAATGCCAAAAACATTCAGTACTTC. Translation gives CASSEVGNAKNIQYF.

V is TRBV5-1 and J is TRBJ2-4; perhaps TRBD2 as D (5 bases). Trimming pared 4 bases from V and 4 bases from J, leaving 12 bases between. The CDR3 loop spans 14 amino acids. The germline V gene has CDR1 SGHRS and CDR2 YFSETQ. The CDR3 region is CASSLRESKNIQYF. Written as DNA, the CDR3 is TGCGCCAGCAGCCTACGGGAAAGTAAAAACATTCAGTACTTC.

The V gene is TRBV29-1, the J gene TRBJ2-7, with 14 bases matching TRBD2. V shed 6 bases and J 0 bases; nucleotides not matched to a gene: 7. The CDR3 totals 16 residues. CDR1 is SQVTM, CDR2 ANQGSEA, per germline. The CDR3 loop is CSVAGLAGVSSYEQYF. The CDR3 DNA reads TGCAGCGTCGCGGGACTAGCGGGGGTGAGCTCCTACGAGCAGTACTTC.

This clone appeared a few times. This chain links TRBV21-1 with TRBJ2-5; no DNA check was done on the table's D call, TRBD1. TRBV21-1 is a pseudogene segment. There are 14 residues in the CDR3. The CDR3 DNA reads TGTGCCAGCAGCAGAGTAGGACAGAAAGAGACCCAGTACTTC. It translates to CASSRVGQKETQYF.

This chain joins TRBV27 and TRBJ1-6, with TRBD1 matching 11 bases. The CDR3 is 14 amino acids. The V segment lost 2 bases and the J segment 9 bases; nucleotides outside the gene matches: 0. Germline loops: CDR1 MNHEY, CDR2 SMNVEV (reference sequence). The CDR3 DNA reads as TGTGCCAGCAGTTTAGGGACAGGGGGTTCACCCCTCCACTTT. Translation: CASSLGTGGSPLHF.

In DNA form, the CDR3 reads TGCAGCGCGAACGGTTCGGGGGATGAAAAACTGTTTTTT. Protein: CSANGSGDEKLFF. The V and J genes are TRBV29-1 and TRBJ1-4, with a weak D call TRBD1 (5 bases). Germline-derived CDR1 and CDR2 are SQVTM and ANQGSEA. V shed 7 bases and J shed 6 bases, with 15 bases lying between them. The CDR3 contains 13 residues.